Listed below are T cell receptor beta chains from one sample, sequenced in a study of OX40 agonist ivuxolimab in advanced cancers. Sequencing was performed with immunoSEQ multiplex PCR; in TCRdb, only in-frame clones are kept and a portion is missing. The sample lists fewer than 100,000 clones, approximately 91% occurring once. Sequences were derived from CD4+ or CD8+ T cells sorted from blood, sampled in a trial of the OX40 agonist ivuxolimab. The receptors stem from an adult with an advanced solid tumor such as melanoma, head and neck, liver or kidney cancer. CDR3s include the opening cysteine and the closing phenylalanine or tryptophan. The D gene is left open where the match is weak. A row's size may be missing; if present it is once, few, many or a size class.

D: TRBD1; V: TRBV14; J: TRBJ1-1; length: 14; size: -; CDR3: CASSFRQGVTEAFF; DNA: TGTGCCAGCAGCTTCCGACAGGGTGTCACTGAAGCTTTCTTT
D: -; V: TRBV7-9; J: TRBJ2-3; length: 9; size: -; CDR3: CASSLDQYF; DNA: TGTGCCAGCAGCTTGGATCAGTATTTT
D: -; V: TRBV28; J: TRBJ1-1; length: 14; size: -; CDR3: CASGLRRVGTEAFF; DNA: TGTGCCAGCGGACTCAGGAGGGTGGGGACTGAAGCTTTCTTT
D: -; V: TRBV5-6; J: TRBJ1-3; length: 15; size: once; CDR3: CASSLPWGGGNTIYF; DNA: TGTGCCAGCAGCTTACCTTGGGGGGGTGGAAACACCATATATTTT
D: -; V: TRBV6-1; J: TRBJ1-2; length: 16; size: -; CDR3: CASSDTRGLANYGYTF; DNA: TGTGCCAGCAGTGATACACGGGGCTTAGCTAACTATGGCTACACCTTC
D: -; V: TRBV4-2; J: TRBJ1-1; length: 13; size: -; CDR3: CASSQGQRAEAFF; DNA: TGTGCCAGCAGCCAAGGACAGAGGGCTGAAGCTTTCTTT
D: -; V: TRBV30; J: TRBJ1-1; length: 12; size: -; CDR3: CAVEGMNTEAFF; DNA: TGTGCCGTAGAGGGTATGAACACTGAAGCTTTCTTT
D: TRBD2; V: TRBV2; J: TRBJ2-2; length: 18; size: -; CDR3: CASSEGLLAGVVAGELFF; DNA: TGTGCCAGCAGTGAAGGGTTACTAGCGGGGGTGGTCGCCGGGGAGCTGTTTTTT
D: TRBD1; V: TRBV7-9; J: TRBJ1-4; length: 16; size: -; CDR3: CASSPTGGFTNEKLFF; DNA: TGTGCCAGCAGCCCGACAGGGGGCTTCACTAATGAAAAACTGTTTTTT
D: -; V: TRBV2; J: TRBJ2-1; length: 13; size: -; CDR3: CATWDELRNEQFF; DNA: TGTGCCACATGGGACGAGCTAAGGAATGAGCAGTTCTTC
D: TRBD2; V: TRBV30; J: TRBJ2-7; length: 13; size: -; CDR3: CAWTGLAGHEQYF; DNA: TGTGCCTGGACAGGACTAGCGGGCCACGAGCAGTACTTC
D: TRBD2; V: TRBV7-9; J: TRBJ2-7; length: 18; size: -; CDR3: CASSSQYSSGRALYEQYF; DNA: TGTGCCAGCAGCTCGCAATACTCTAGCGGGAGGGCCCTCTACGAGCAGTACTTC
D: TRBD1; V: TRBV29-1; J: TRBJ2-7; length: 15; size: -; CDR3: CSVESFEQGYYEQYF; DNA: TGCAGCGTTGAAAGTTTCGAACAGGGGTACTACGAGCAGTACTTC
D: TRBD1; V: TRBV6-1; J: TRBJ2-7; length: 12; size: -; CDR3: CASSGQGYEQYF; DNA: TGTGCCAGCAGTGGACAGGGCTACGAGCAGTACTTC
D: -; V: TRBV6-6; J: TRBJ2-5; length: 14; size: -; CDR3: CASSYSIPTETQYF; DNA: TGTGCCAGCAGTTACTCGATCCCAACGGAGACCCAGTACTTC
D: -; V: TRBV6-6; J: TRBJ2-3; length: 13; size: -; CDR3: CASGFPWSDTQYF; DNA: TGTGCCAGCGGCTTCCCGTGGTCAGATACGCAGTATTTT
D: TRBD2; V: TRBV5-6; J: TRBJ2-1; length: 19; size: -; CDR3: CASSLARTSGTLTYNEQFF; DNA: TGTGCCAGCAGCTTGGCCAGGACTAGCGGGACCCTGACCTACAATGAGCAGTTCTTC
D: -; V: TRBV27; J: TRBJ1-1; length: 14; size: -; CDR3: CASSLMGRGTEAFF; DNA: TGTGCCAGCAGTTTAATGGGGCGGGGCACTGAAGCTTTCTTT
D: -; V: TRBV10-1; J: TRBJ1-5; length: 13; size: few; CDR3: CASSGQANQPQHF; DNA: TGCGCCAGCAGTGGACAGGCCAATCAGCCCCAGCATTTT
D: -; V: TRBV21-1; J: TRBJ1-1; length: 12; size: few; CDR3: CASWTGRTEAFF; DNA: TGTGCCAGTTGGACAGGGAGGACTGAAGCTTTCTTT
D: -; V: TRBV7-2; J: TRBJ2-7; length: 13; size: -; CDR3: CASSLAPGYEQYF; DNA: TGTGCCAGCAGCTTAGCGCCCGGTTACGAGCAGTACTTC
D: TRBD2; V: TRBV30; J: TRBJ2-1; length: 12; size: -; CDR3: CALGREGNEQFF; DNA: TGTGCACTAGGGCGGGAGGGCAATGAGCAGTTCTTC
D: -; V: TRBV7-8; J: TRBJ2-5; length: 14; size: -; CDR3: CASSRGRYQETQYF; DNA: TGTGCCAGCAGCCGGGGGCGTTACCAAGAGACCCAGTACTTC
D: -; V: TRBV6-5; J: TRBJ2-7; length: 12; size: -; CDR3: CASSGPPDEQYF; DNA: TGTGCCAGCAGTGGACCTCCCGACGAGCAGTACTTC
D: TRBD1; V: TRBV4-1; J: TRBJ1-2; length: 16; size: -; CDR3: CATTGRDRGFNYGYTF; DNA: TGCGCCACCACAGGGCGGGACAGGGGGTTTAACTATGGCTACACCTTC
D: TRBD1; V: TRBV11-2; J: TRBJ1-1; length: 14; size: -; CDR3: CASSFDRGNTEAFF; DNA: TGTGCCAGCAGCTTCGACAGGGGGAACACTGAAGCTTTCTTT
D: -; V: TRBV6-6; J: TRBJ1-1; length: 13; size: -; CDR3: CASSYLRGTEAFF; DNA: TGTGCCAGCAGTTACTTGAGAGGCACTGAAGCTTTCTTT
D: -; V: TRBV7-9; J: TRBJ2-5; length: 15; size: -; CDR3: CASSLESGRRETQYF; DNA: TGTGCCAGCAGCTTAGAATCGGGCAGGCGAGAGACCCAGTACTTC
D: -; V: TRBV6-5; J: TRBJ1-1; length: 13; size: -; CDR3: CASTLTAYTEAFF; DNA: TGTGCCAGCACCCTGACGGCGTACACTGAAGCTTTCTTT
D: -; V: TRBV5-4; J: TRBJ1-1; length: 13; size: -; CDR3: CASSLGGNTEAFF; DNA: TGTGCCAGCAGCTTGGGGGGGAACACTGAAGCTTTCTTT
D: TRBD1; V: TRBV11-3; J: TRBJ1-1; length: 14; size: -; CDR3: CASSRGQDGREAFF; DNA: TGTGCCAGCAGCCGAGGACAGGACGGTCGTGAAGCTTTCTTT
D: -; V: TRBV7-9; J: TRBJ2-7; length: 14; size: -; CDR3: CASSLGQAAYEQYF; DNA: TGTGCCAGCAGCTTAGGTCAAGCTGCCTACGAGCAGTACTTC
D: TRBD1; V: TRBV5-1; J: TRBJ1-4; length: 15; size: -; CDR3: CASSLAGQGNEKLFF; DNA: TGCGCCAGCAGCTTGGCGGGACAGGGAAATGAAAAACTGTTTTTT
D: TRBD1; V: TRBV11-2; J: TRBJ1-2; length: 15; size: -; CDR3: CASSPKDRGGYGYTF; DNA: TGTGCCAGCAGCCCAAAGGACAGGGGCGGGTATGGCTACACCTTC
D: -; V: TRBV7-9; J: TRBJ2-1; length: 14; size: -; CDR3: CASSLHGSDNEQFF; DNA: TGTGCCAGCAGCTTACACGGGAGTGACAATGAGCAGTTCTTC
D: TRBD2; V: TRBV6-1; J: TRBJ2-5; length: 14; size: -; CDR3: CASGGLAEQETQYF; DNA: TGTGCCAGCGGAGGACTAGCGGAACAAGAGACCCAGTACTTC
D: TRBD1; V: TRBV10-1; J: TRBJ2-1; length: 14; size: -; CDR3: CASRGTGGGNEQFF; DNA: TGCGCCAGCAGGGGGACAGGGGGAGGGAATGAGCAGTTCTTC
D: -; V: TRBV27; J: TRBJ2-7; length: 13; size: -; CDR3: CATSPGGLYEQYF; DNA: TGTGCCACCAGTCCCGGGGGGCTCTACGAGCAGTACTTC
D: -; V: TRBV6-5; J: TRBJ2-2; length: 14; size: few; CDR3: CAISRRTNTGELFF; DNA: TGTGCCATCTCACGGAGGACGAACACCGGGGAGCTGTTTTTT
D: -; V: TRBV5-1; J: TRBJ2-7; length: 13; size: -; CDR3: CASSPGGFGEQYF; DNA: TGCGCCAGCAGCCCAGGGGGGTTCGGCGAGCAGTACTTC
D: -; V: TRBV27; J: TRBJ2-3; length: 13; size: -; CDR3: CASRGLSTDTQYF; DNA: TGTGCCAGCAGGGGACTGAGCACAGATACGCAGTATTTT
D: TRBD2; V: TRBV9; J: TRBJ2-1; length: 18; size: -; CDR3: CASSDEQLAGSSYNEQFF; DNA: TGTGCCAGCAGTGACGAACAACTAGCGGGGAGCTCCTACAATGAGCAGTTCTTC
D: -; V: TRBV29-1; J: TRBJ1-1; length: 12; size: -; CDR3: CSVEGRGAEAFF; DNA: TGCAGCGTTGAAGGTCGGGGCGCTGAAGCTTTCTTT
D: TRBD2; V: TRBV6-4; J: TRBJ2-5; length: 15; size: -; CDR3: CASSRKLAGPETQYF; DNA: TGTGCCAGCAGCCGGAAACTAGCGGGGCCAGAGACCCAGTACTTC
D: TRBD1; V: TRBV19; J: TRBJ2-4; length: 18; size: -; CDR3: CASSMRQGAAIAKNIQYF; DNA: TGTGCCAGTAGTATGAGACAGGGGGCCGCCATCGCCAAAAACATTCAGTACTTC
D: -; V: TRBV11-2; J: TRBJ2-5; length: 11; size: -; CDR3: CASRVSETQYF; DNA: TGTGCCAGCAGGGTCAGCGAGACCCAGTACTTC
D: -; V: TRBV10-3; J: TRBJ2-3; length: 15; size: -; CDR3: CAISEVKGSADTQYF; DNA: TGTGCCATCAGTGAAGTTAAGGGCAGCGCAGATACGCAGTATTTT
D: -; V: TRBV6-6; J: TRBJ1-5; length: 15; size: -; CDR3: CASSYLGENNQPQHF; DNA: TGTGCCAGCAGTTACTTGGGGGAGAACAATCAGCCCCAGCATTTT
D: -; V: TRBV19; J: TRBJ2-1; length: 12; size: -; CDR3: CASSMPGYEQFF; DNA: TGTGCCAGTAGTATGCCCGGCTATGAGCAGTTCTTC
D: TRBD2; V: TRBV5-5; J: TRBJ2-7; length: 14; size: -; CDR3: CASSLGLAGDEQYF; DNA: TGTGCCAGCAGCCTAGGACTAGCGGGAGATGAGCAGTACTTC
D: -; V: TRBV20-1; J: TRBJ1-2; length: 11; size: -; CDR3: CSAPWGYGYTF; DNA: TGCAGTGCTCCCTGGGGATATGGCTACACCTTC
D: -; V: TRBV30; J: TRBJ1-2; length: 12; size: -; CDR3: CAWSMTNYGYTF; DNA: TGTGCCTGGAGTATGACTAACTATGGCTACACCTTC
D: TRBD1; V: TRBV7-6; J: TRBJ2-7; length: 14; size: few; CDR3: CASSRDRGNYEQYF; DNA: TGTGCCAGCAGCCGCGACAGGGGGAACTACGAGCAGTACTTC
D: TRBD1; V: TRBV5-1; J: TRBJ2-7; length: 15; size: -; CDR3: CASSPIRDRRDEQYF; DNA: TGCGCCAGCAGCCCAATCCGGGACAGGAGGGACGAGCAGTACTTC
D: -; V: TRBV13; J: TRBJ1-1; length: 14; size: -; CDR3: CASSFGRVNTEAFF; DNA: TGTGCCAGCAGCTTCGGCCGGGTCAACACTGAAGCTTTCTTT
D: -; V: TRBV30; J: TRBJ2-7; length: 12; size: -; CDR3: CAWGQGTYEQYF; DNA: TGTGCCTGGGGGCAGGGGACCTACGAGCAGTACTTC
D: -; V: TRBV7-9; J: TRBJ2-7; length: 17; size: -; CDR3: CASSLVGGQSPGYEQYF; DNA: TGTGCCAGCAGCTTAGTAGGCGGCCAGTCTCCCGGGTACGAGCAGTACTTC
D: -; V: TRBV11-3; J: TRBJ1-2; length: 15; size: -; CDR3: CASSPRDGDPYGYTF; DNA: TGTGCCAGCAGCCCCCGGGACGGGGACCCCTATGGCTACACCTTC
D: -; V: TRBV27; J: TRBJ1-5; length: 12; size: few; CDR3: CASREGNQPQHF; DNA: TGTGCCAGTCGGGAGGGCAATCAGCCCCAGCATTTT